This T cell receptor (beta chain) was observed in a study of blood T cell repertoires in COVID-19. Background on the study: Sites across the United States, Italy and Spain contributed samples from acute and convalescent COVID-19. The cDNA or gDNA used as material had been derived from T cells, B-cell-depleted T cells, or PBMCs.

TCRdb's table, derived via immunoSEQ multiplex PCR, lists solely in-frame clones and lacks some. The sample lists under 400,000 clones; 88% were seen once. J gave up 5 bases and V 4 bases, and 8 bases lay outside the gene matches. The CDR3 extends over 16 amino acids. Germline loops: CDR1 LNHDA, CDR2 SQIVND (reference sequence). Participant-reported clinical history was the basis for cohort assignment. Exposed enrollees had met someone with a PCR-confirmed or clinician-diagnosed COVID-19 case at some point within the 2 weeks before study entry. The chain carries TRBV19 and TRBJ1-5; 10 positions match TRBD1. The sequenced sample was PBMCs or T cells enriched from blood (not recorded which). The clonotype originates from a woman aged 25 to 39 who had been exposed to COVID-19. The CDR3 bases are TGTGCCAGTAGTACACGACAGGGGGCCTCTTATCAGCCCCAGCATTTT. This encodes CASSTRQGASYQPQHF.